Only a few counts were recorded for the clone carrying this T cell receptor beta chain. The time point here: newly diagnosed GD, antithyroid drugs for less than 3 months. Following extraction of RNA from PBMCs, that RNA was used to make the TCR library. These data originate in a study of regulatory T cells in long-lasting Graves disease. To make TCR beta libraries, researchers used iRepertoire HTBI primers and Arm-PCR of CDR3 regions. In TCRdb, the multiplex PCR reads were re-called with MiXCR into one record per CDR3 protein. This repertoire shows 400,000 to 650,000 distinct CDR3 sequences, 15% to 20% found once; its top ten account for roughly 25%. Trimming removed 2 bases from V and 7 bases from J; junction bases left unmatched: 7. The CDR3 runs to 14 residues. These data also formed part of another study, on T cells in Graves' hyperthyroidism and ophthalmopathy.

This TCR came from a woman aged 40 to 65 with Graves disease. The chain couples TRBV12-3 or TRBV12-4 to TRBJ2-5; 7 nucleotides agree with TRBD1. The sequenced sample was peripheral blood mononuclear cells (PBMCs), obtained at new diagnosis, from a patient treated with antithyroid drugs. In DNA, the CDR3 is TGTGCCAGCAGTTTAAGACAGGGAGAAGCGACCCAGTACTTC. Protein sequence: CASSLRQGEATQYF.